These 24 T cell receptor beta chains were all obtained from the same sample, sequenced in a study of beta chain features in type 1 diabetes. Every bit of the isolated RNA underwent reverse transcription, so sequencing read expressed TCRB transcripts. This table comes from immunoSEQ multiplex PCR, and its TCRdb copy is limited to in-frame clones, with some not included. The table records over 150,000 clones, about 8.1% of them present only once. Sample: central memory CD4+ T cells from blood. The receptor source for this set is a man aged 18 to 29 in good health.

This clone appeared a few times. This chain uses TRBV6-5 with TRBJ2-3; the D is unclear. V was cut by 2 bases and J by 0 bases, with 3 bases left in between. Germline CDR1 MNHEY, CDR2 SVGAGI. This CDR3 region has 13 residues. CDR3 loop: CASSYLSTDTQYF. The CDR3 DNA sequence: TGTGCCAGCAGTTACCTTAGCACAGATACGCAGTATTTT.

This clone has only a few counts. The rearrangement links TRBV14 to TRBJ1-2, with D tentatively TRBD1 (6 bases). This CDR3 is 15 amino acids long. Per germline, CDR1 SGHDN and CDR2 FVKESK. V lost 4 bases and J 0 bases, leaving 12 bases between the germline ends. This CDR3 reads CASSPTGRPNYGYTF. The CDR3 DNA is TGTGCCAGCAGCCCAACAGGGCGCCCTAACTATGGCTACACCTTC.

This clone was observed a few times. The chain links TRBV28 to TRBJ1-5, with 7 bases identical to TRBD1. Germline V lookup: CDR1 MDHEN, CDR2 SYDVKM. V was pared by 5 bases and J by 7 bases, with 11 bases of the junction left unmatched. The CDR3 spans 15 residues. Here the CDR3 DNA reads TGTGCCAGCAGTGATCCTACAGGGGCCGGACAGCCCCAGCATTTT. Translating gives CASSDPTGAGQPQHF.

This clone showed up just a few times. The J gene is TRBJ1-1, the V gene TRBV6-5; no firm D call. Looked up from germline, CDR1 is MNHEY and CDR2 is SVGAGI. CDR3 length equals 14 residues. The V end lost 2 bases, the J end lost 5 bases, and 12 bases lay between the germline ends. CDR3 in amino acids: CASSYPGRRTEAFF. In DNA form, the CDR3 reads TGTGCCAGCAGTTACCCAGGACGGAGGACTGAAGCTTTCTTT.

This clone was counted a few times. The V call is TRBV14, the J call TRBJ2-7; 8 bases line up with TRBD1. Trimming removed 2 bases from V and 2 bases from J; junction bases left unmatched: 5. CDR3 length: 15 residues. Per germline, CDR1 SGHDN and CDR2 FVKESK. The CDR3 region has the DNA TGTGCCAGCAGCCAACTGGGACAGGCGACCTACGAGCAGTACTTC. Translating it yields CASSQLGQATYEQYF.

The chain carries TRBV28 and TRBJ1-2, with 8 bases that match TRBD1. CDR1 and CDR2 (germline): MDHEN, SYDVKM. With 3 bases clipped from V and 6 bases from J, the junction kept 3 bases outside the gene matches. The CDR3 loop spans 13 amino acids. Here the CDR3 reads CASSFWDRNGYTF. The CDR3 coding sequence is TGTGCCAGCAGTTTTTGGGACAGGAATGGCTACACCTTC.

This clone was counted between two and nine times. The rearrangement links TRBV19 to TRBJ2-2, with TRBD2 as a possible D gene (6 bases). Trimming took 1 base from V and 4 from J, leaving 10 bases between them. The CDR3 is 15 amino acids. Germline CDR1 reads LNHDA; CDR2 reads SQIVND (reference sequence). For the CDR3, the DNA is TGTGCCAGTAGTATAGCGGGGGACCCCACCGGGGAGCTGTTTTTT. Encoded protein: CASSIAGDPTGELFF.

This clone showed up just a few times. The genes are TRBV15 and TRBJ1-4, with 7 bases lining up with TRBD1. The CDR3 runs 15 residues. Germline assignment: CDR1 LNHNV and CDR2 YYDKDF (reference sequence). Trimming cost V 5 bases and J 7 bases; bases outside gene matches: 10. CDR3 nucleotide sequence: TGTGCCACCAGCCCCCGGACAGGAGGTGGTGAAAAACTGTTTTTT. Amino acid sequence: CATSPRTGGGEKLFF. Combining the CDR3 with reference TRBV15 and TRBJ1-4 gives the whole variable domain DAMVIQNPRYQVTQFGKPVTLSCSQTLNHNVMYWYQQKSSQAPKLLFHYYDKDFNNEADTPDNFQSRRPNTSFCFLDIRSPGLGDTAMYLCATSPRTGGGEKLFFGSGTQLSVL.

At least ten counts were recorded for this clone. The chain joins TRBV5-1 to TRBJ1-2; no reliable D call. The CDR3 runs to 13 residues. The V gene's germline CDR1 is SGHRS and CDR2 YFSETQ. V was trimmed by 0 bases and J by 8 bases, leaving 11 bases between them. The CDR3 loop is CASSLDGYAGYTF. CDR3 sequence (DNA): TGCGCCAGCAGCTTGGACGGTTACGCGGGCTACACCTTC.

This clone has a handful of counts. The gene calls are TRBV5-1 and TRBJ2-6; TRBD1 agrees at 10 bases. The CDR3 length is 19 residues. Looked up from germline, CDR1 is SGHRS and CDR2 is YFSETQ. The ends lost 4 bases at V and 0 bases at J; junction bases unmatched: 10. The CDR3 DNA follows: TGCGCCAGCAGCCCGGCACGGACAGGGGGGACCTCTGGGGCCAACGTCCTGACTTTC. Residues: CASSPARTGGTSGANVLTF.

This clone occurred many times. The V gene is TRBV6-6, the J gene TRBJ2-7, with TRBD1 as a possible D gene (5 bases). Germline loops: CDR1 MNHNY, CDR2 SVGAGI (reference sequence). The V gene lost 4 bases and the J gene lost 0 bases, with 7 bases spanning the gap. The CDR3 is made up of 13 amino acids. CDR3 sequence: CASSWGSSYEQYF. Here the CDR3 DNA reads TGTGCCAGCAGTTGGGGCAGCTCCTACGAGCAGTACTTC.

This chain connects TRBV5-1 to TRBJ1-2; maybe TRBD1 (6 bases). Trimming removed 6 bases at V and 0 bases at J, with 15 bases between. The germline V gene encodes CDR1 SGHRS and CDR2 YFSETQ. The CDR3 totals 15 residues. CDR3 nucleotides: TGCGCCAGCACCACTACAGGGATTTCTAACTATGGCTACACCTTC. It codes for CASTTTGISNYGYTF.

V gene TRBV11-2 combines with J gene TRBJ1-1; no reliable D call. The length of the CDR3 is 14 residues. Trimming shortened V by 1 base and J by 4 bases, and 10 bases separated the two germline ends. Germline values: CDR1 SGHAT, CDR2 FQNNGV. The CDR3 region has the DNA TGTGCCAGCAGCTTAGGGGTGGAGACCACTGAAGCTTTCTTT. It is translated as CASSLGVETTEAFF.

The CDR3 coding sequence is TGTGCCAGCACCCCCCTAGCCAAAAACATTCAGTACTTC. This codes for CASTPLAKNIQYF. The chain couples TRBV5-5 to TRBJ2-4; D remains ambiguous. The CDR3 loop spans 13 amino acids. Trimming took 6 bases from V and 0 from J, leaving 7 bases between them. Germline V gene lookup returns CDR1 SGHKS and CDR2 YYEKEE (reference sequence).

In this sample, this clone turned up a few times. The gene calls are TRBV28 and TRBJ2-1, with TRBD1 matching 7 bases. V shed 7 bases and J 4 bases; nucleotides not matched to a gene: 7. The CDR3 contains 14 residues. CDR1 is MDHEN and CDR2 is SYDVKM in the germline V gene. CDR3 loop: CASMGQRGYNEQFF. CDR3 DNA sequence: TGTGCCAGCATGGGACAGCGAGGATACAATGAGCAGTTCTTC.

In this sample, this clone turned up a few times. The chain joins TRBV2 to TRBJ2-2, with unresolved D. The CDR3 covers 11 residues. Trimming shortened V by 8 bases and J by 6 bases, and 7 bases separated the two germline ends. CDR1 is SNHLY, CDR2 FYNNEI, per germline. The CDR3 sequence is CASAGAGELFF. In nucleotides, the CDR3 is TGTGCCAGCGCAGGTGCCGGGGAGCTGTTTTTT.

CDR3 amino acids: CSVEQGARTEAFF. In DNA, the CDR3 is TGCAGCGTTGAGCAGGGGGCTCGGACTGAAGCTTTCTTT. The chain carries TRBV29-1 and TRBJ1-1, with TRBD1 matching over 8 bases. The germline V gene has CDR1 SQVTM and CDR2 ANQGSEA. The CDR3 loop spans 13 amino acids. The junction had 5 bases not matched to a gene; V was cut back by 3 bases and J by 5 bases.

The chain is built from TRBV6-4 and TRBJ2-1, with 7 nucleotides matching TRBD2. Germline loops: CDR1 MRHNA, CDR2 SNTAGT. This CDR3 has 16 amino acids. V dropped 3 bases and J dropped 3; count of bases not matched to a gene: 8. CDR3: CASSEKGGVFYNEQFF. The CDR3, as DNA: TGTGCCAGCAGTGAAAAGGGAGGGGTCTTCTACAATGAGCAGTTCTTC.

V and J are TRBV7-7 and TRBJ2-1; 12 bases are shared with TRBD2. This CDR3 has 15 residues. V lost 2 bases to trimming and J lost 9 bases; unmatched junction nucleotides: 5. CDR1 is SSHAT, CDR2 FNYEAQ, per germline (reference sequence). The CDR3 sequence is CASSLQLAGGGEQFF. The CDR3 DNA reads TGTGCCAGCAGCTTACAGCTAGCGGGGGGGGGTGAGCAGTTCTTC.

This clone was seen a few times. The gene calls are TRBV7-3 and TRBJ2-2; 7 bases agree with TRBD1. The germline CDR1 and CDR2 sequences are SGHTA and FQGTGA. V trimming: 2 bases; J trimming: 6 bases; junction bases outside the gene matches: 6. The CDR3 has 15 amino acids. In nucleotides, the CDR3 is TGTGCCAGCAGCTTAGGACAGGCCTCGGCCGGGGAGCTGTTTTTT. Translating gives CASSLGQASAGELFF. Together with reference TRBV7-3 and TRBJ2-2, the CDR3 gives the full variable domain: GAGVSQTPSNKVTEKGKYVELRCDPISGHTALYWYRQSLGQGPEFLIYFQGTGAADDSGLPNDRFFAVRPEGSVSTLKIQRTERGDSAVYLCASSLGQASAGELFFGEGSRLTVL.

This clone was detected a few times. Germline is not matched at one junction end, which may reflect a read error. This chain uses TRBV7-9 with TRBJ2-5, with D possibly being TRBD2 (6 bases). CDR1 and CDR2 from the germline V gene are SEHNR and FQNEAQ (reference sequence). The CDR3 runs 15 residues. The CDR3 coding sequence is TGCGCCAGCAGCCAGACCGGGAGCGGAGGAGAGACCCAGTACTTC. Its translation: CASSQTGSGGETQYF.

The chain carries TRBV5-4 and TRBJ2-3; no definite D call. Germline CDR1 and CDR2: SGHNT and YYREEE (reference sequence). The V end lost 4 bases, the J end lost 0 bases, and 6 bases lay between the germline ends. There are 13 residues in the CDR3. CDR3 residues: CASSRSSTDTQYF. CDR3 nucleotides: TGTGCCAGCAGCCGGTCGAGCACAGATACGCAGTATTTT. The full variable domain, completed using reference TRBV5-4 and TRBJ2-3, is ETGVTQSPTHLIKTRGQQVTLRCSSQSGHNTVSWYQQALGQGPQFIFQYYREEENGRGNFPPRFSGLQFPNYSSELNVNALELDDSALYLCASSRSSTDTQYFGPGTRLTVL.

This clone was observed a handful of times. The chain couples TRBV4-3 to TRBJ2-5, with 8 bases fitting TRBD2. Trimming took 0 bases from V and 4 from J; bases not matched to a gene: 1. CDR1 is LGHNA and CDR2 is YSLEER in the germline V gene. The CDR3 has 14 residues. Here the CDR3 DNA reads TGCGCCAGCAGCCAAGATACTAGCGGAGAGACCCAGTACTTC. This gives the protein CASSQDTSGETQYF.

This clone has a count of ten or more. The chain joins TRBV7-2 to TRBJ1-5; 7 nucleotides match TRBD1. J was trimmed by 5 bases and V by 4 bases; bases with no gene match: 5. This CDR3 spans 14 amino acids. Germline CDR1 and CDR2: SGHTA and FQGNSA. CDR3 region: CASSWRQGDQPQHF. In DNA form, the CDR3 reads TGTGCCAGCAGCTGGAGACAGGGTGATCAGCCCCAGCATTTT.